The rows below give T cell receptor beta chains drawn from one sample of a study of blood T cell repertoires in COVID-19. Repertoires were generated with immunoSEQ multiplex PCR, while TCRdb's copy carries only in-frame clones and drops some. The sample lists around 200,000 clones, roughly 80% occurring once. The source material was peripheral blood. The origin of the receptors is a human donor in a cohort sampled during active COVID-19. The CDR3 runs from the conserved cysteine through the conserved F or W. The D gene is left open where the match is weak. Size values are once, few and many counts, or a class for expanded clones, and some rows have none.

v_call	clone_size	j_call	d_call	cdr3_nt	cdr3_aa
TRBV6-5	NA	TRBJ2-3	TRBD1	TGTGCCAGCAGGACAGGGGGAGAAGCAGATACGCAGTATTTT	CASRTGGEADTQYF
TRBV7-9	NA	TRBJ1-5	NA	TGTGCCAGCAGCTTGTATTCAGATCAGCCCCAGCATTTT	CASSLYSDQPQHF
TRBV6-5	NA	TRBJ2-7	NA	TGTGCCAGCCCCGTCTCCCTCTACGAGCAGTACTTC	CASPVSLYEQYF
TRBV7-2	NA	TRBJ2-2	TRBD2	TGTGCCAGCAGCTTCCGGCTAGCGGGAGACGGGGAGCTGTTTTTT	CASSFRLAGDGELFF
TRBV5-4	NA	TRBJ2-7	NA	TGTGCCAGCAGCTTGACCACAGGCTCCTACGAGCAGTACTTC	CASSLTTGSYEQYF
TRBV9	NA	TRBJ2-7	TRBD1	TGTGCCAGCAGCTTAGACAGGGTAGGTGAGCAGTACTTC	CASSLDRVGEQYF
TRBV7-3	few	TRBJ1-2	TRBD1	TGTGCCAGCAGCTCAGCCCCACAGGGGAGTATTAATGGCTACACCTTC	CASSSAPQGSINGYTF
TRBV6-1	NA	TRBJ1-3	NA	TGTGCCAGCAGTGAAGCGTGGCAGTTGCTCGGAAACACCATATATTTT	CASSEAWQLLGNTIYF
TRBV27	NA	TRBJ2-7	NA	TGTGCCAGCAGTTCAGGCGGCCGGGGTGACGAGCAATACTTC	CASSSGGRGDEQYF
TRBV28	NA	TRBJ2-7	NA	TGTGCCAGCAGCCGATTTACAGGGAGCTACGAGCAGTACTTC	CASSRFTGSYEQYF
TRBV7-2	NA	TRBJ2-3	TRBD1	TGTGCCAGCAGATACAGGGGGAGTATAGATACGCAGTATTTT	CASRYRGSIDTQYF
TRBV4-3	NA	TRBJ2-7	NA	TGCGCCAGCAGCCAAGGACTCAGCTCCTACGAGCAGTACTTC	CASSQGLSSYEQYF
TRBV5-1	NA	TRBJ2-1	TRBD2	TGCGCCAGCCGAAGCGGGAGGGTCTCCTACAATGAGCAGTTCTTC	CASRSGRVSYNEQFF
TRBV5-5	NA	TRBJ2-1	NA	TGTGCCAGCAGCGAGGGAGGAAGCAATGAGCAGTTCTTC	CASSEGGSNEQFF
TRBV29-1	NA	TRBJ2-2	NA	TGCGGGGGACGGGCGTGGAGGGGGCCCGGGGAGCTGTTTTTT	CGGRAWRGPGELFF
TRBV9	NA	TRBJ2-1	NA	TGTGCCAGCAGCCTTTCCTACAATGAGCAGTTCTTC	CASSLSYNEQFF
TRBV21-1	NA	TRBJ2-5	NA	TGCCTGAAGGGGCCCCAAGAGACCCAGTACTTC	CLKGPQETQYF
TRBV24-1	NA	TRBJ1-2	TRBD1	TGTGCCACCAGAGACGACAGGGCCATTGACGATGGCTACACCTTC	CATRDDRAIDDGYTF
TRBV7-2	NA	TRBJ1-2	NA	TGTGCCAGCAGCTTAGCGCCTTATCGTTCGGGGGATGGCTACACCTTC	CASSLAPYRSGDGYTF
TRBV11-3	NA	TRBJ2-1	TRBD2	TGTGCCAGCAGCTTAGCAGGAGGAGGGACTAGAGGTGAGCAGTTCTTC	CASSLAGGGTRGEQFF
TRBV7-2	few	TRBJ2-2	NA	TGTGCCAGCACCTCAGCCCTCACCGGGGAGCTGTTTTTT	CASTSALTGELFF
TRBV7-8	few	TRBJ1-2	TRBD1	TGTGCCAGCAGCCAACGGGAGGGGGCGCGGGGTGGCTACACCTTC	CASSQREGARGGYTF
TRBV5-4	few	TRBJ2-7	TRBD1	TGTGCCAGCAGTCAAAGCCGGGACAGCACCTTTGCCGAGCAGTACTTC	CASSQSRDSTFAEQYF
TRBV18	NA	TRBJ2-1	TRBD2	TGTGCCAGCTCCACCGGGACTAGCGAAATTGAGCAGTTCTTC	CASSTGTSEIEQFF
TRBV19	NA	TRBJ2-1	NA	TGTGCCAGTAGTAAGAGGGACTGGTTGAATGAGCAGTTCTTC	CASSKRDWLNEQFF
TRBV5-1	NA	TRBJ2-5	NA	TGCGCCAGCAGCCAGGTCCGAGTCCTCCAAGAGACCCAGTACTTC	CASSQVRVLQETQYF
TRBV6-5	NA	TRBJ1-2	NA	TGTGCCAGCAGCCGGGGGGGGGCCTATGGCTACACCTTC	CASSRGGAYGYTF
TRBV6-4	once	TRBJ2-7	TRBD2	TGTGCCAGCAGTGACTGGAGACTAGCGATTTACGAGCAGTACTTC	CASSDWRLAIYEQYF
TRBV6-5	once	TRBJ2-3	TRBD2	TGTGCCAGCAGTTACTCGAGAGGGAGGGAAGATACGCAGTATTTT	CASSYSRGREDTQYF
TRBV7-8	NA	TRBJ2-7	TRBD2	TGTGCCAGCAGCTTGGGATCTAGCGGGACGCTCTACGAGCAGTACTTC	CASSLGSSGTLYEQYF
TRBV7-3	NA	TRBJ1-6	NA	TGTGCCAGCAGCTTTGATAGCTCCTATAATTCACCCCTCCACTTT	CASSFDSSYNSPLHF
TRBV19	NA	TRBJ2-5	TRBD1	TGTGCCAGTAGTATTCCGGGACAGGGTTGGGAGACCCAGTACTTC	CASSIPGQGWETQYF
TRBV6-5	once	TRBJ1-6	NA	TGTGCCAGCAGCGCTTCTCCGGGTCGGAATTCACCCCTCCACTTT	CASSASPGRNSPLHF
TRBV18	NA	TRBJ2-5	NA	TGTGCCAGCTTAGGGACATTCCAAGAGACCCAGTACTTC	CASLGTFQETQYF
TRBV27	NA	TRBJ2-1	TRBD2	TGTGCCAGCAGTTCAGACCCGGGGACTAGAAGTATTGAGCAGTTCTTC	CASSSDPGTRSIEQFF
TRBV5-1	NA	TRBJ2-7	TRBD1	TGCGCCAGCAGCTCCGGACAGGGTCTCTACGAGCAGTACTTC	CASSSGQGLYEQYF
TRBV27	NA	TRBJ1-2	NA	TGTGCCAGCAGTTTAAGGGGGAACTATGGCTACACCTTC	CASSLRGNYGYTF
TRBV7-8	NA	TRBJ2-2	TRBD2	TGTGCCAGCAGCGCTGAGACTAGCGGGATTACCGGGGAGCTGTTTTTT	CASSAETSGITGELFF
TRBV3-1/TRBV3-2	NA	TRBJ1-1	TRBD1	TGTGCCAGCAGCCCTTACGGGACAGGGAACACTGAAGCTTTCTTT	CASSPYGTGNTEAFF
TRBV27	NA	TRBJ2-7	TRBD2	TGTGCCAGCAGCAAACTAGCGGGATCGCCCTACGAGCAGTACTTC	CASSKLAGSPYEQYF
TRBV2	few	TRBJ1-6	TRBD1	TGTGCCAGCAGTGGGACAGGGAAGGGGAATTCACCCCTCCACTTT	CASSGTGKGNSPLHF
TRBV27	NA	TRBJ2-6	TRBD1	TGTGCCAGCAGTCCGGACAGGCTAACCTCTGGGGCCAACGTCCTGACTTTC	CASSPDRLTSGANVLTF
TRBV24-1	NA	TRBJ2-3	NA	TGTGCCACCAGTGATCGGAGGGCCATTACAGATACGCAGTATTTT	CATSDRRAITDTQYF
TRBV29-1	NA	TRBJ1-2	TRBD1	TGCAGCGTCGGACAGGGGTATATTTATGGCTACACCTTC	CSVGQGYIYGYTF
TRBV30	NA	TRBJ2-1	TRBD2	TGTGCCTGGAGTGTTGGAGCGGGACGGAATGAGCAGTTCTTC	CAWSVGAGRNEQFF
TRBV25-1	NA	TRBJ1-2	NA	TGTGCCAGCAGTGAATATCCGGGGAAGGATGGCTACACCTTC	CASSEYPGKDGYTF
TRBV14	NA	TRBJ1-2	NA	TGTGCCAGCAGCCTGTCTCGGGGCTATGGCTACACCTTC	CASSLSRGYGYTF
TRBV6-2/TRBV6-3	NA	TRBJ2-7	TRBD2	TGTGCCAGCAGTTACTCGTGGCGGGAGGGTTGGATTGGCGAGCAGTACTTC	CASSYSWREGWIGEQYF
TRBV7-2	few	TRBJ1-1	TRBD1	TGTGCCAGCAGCTTCCTAGGGACAGGGTTGGGCACTGAAGCTTTCTTT	CASSFLGTGLGTEAFF
TRBV2	NA	TRBJ2-7	TRBD1	TGTGCCAGCAAAATGGACAGGAGCTCCTACGAGCAGTACTTC	CASKMDRSSYEQYF
TRBV18	NA	TRBJ2-6	TRBD1	TGTGCCAGCTCACCGTCGGCAGGGGGCATCGCTGGGGCCAACGTCCTGACTTTC	CASSPSAGGIAGANVLTF
TRBV4-2	NA	TRBJ2-7	TRBD2	TGTGCCAGCAGCCAGACTAGCCGTTCATTCTACGAGCAGTACTTC	CASSQTSRSFYEQYF
TRBV7-7	few	TRBJ2-2	TRBD2	TGTGCCAGCAGCTTAGGGACTAGCGGGGTCGGGGAGCTGTTTTTT	CASSLGTSGVGELFF
TRBV7-9	NA	TRBJ2-7	NA	TGTGCCAGCAGCCCTAGAGCAGGGAACACCTACGAGCAGTACTTC	CASSPRAGNTYEQYF
TRBV28	NA	TRBJ1-3	NA	TGTGCCAGCAGTGCCCCGGGGGGGGCGCCTGGAAACACCATATATTTT	CASSAPGGAPGNTIYF